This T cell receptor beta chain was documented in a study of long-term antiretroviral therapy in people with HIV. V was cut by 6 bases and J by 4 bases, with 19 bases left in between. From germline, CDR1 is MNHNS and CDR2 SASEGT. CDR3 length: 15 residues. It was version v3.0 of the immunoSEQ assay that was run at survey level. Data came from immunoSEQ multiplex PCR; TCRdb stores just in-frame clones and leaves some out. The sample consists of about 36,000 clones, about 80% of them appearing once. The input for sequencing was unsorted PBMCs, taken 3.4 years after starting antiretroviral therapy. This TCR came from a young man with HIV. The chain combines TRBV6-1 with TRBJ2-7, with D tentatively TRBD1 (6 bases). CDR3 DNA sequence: TGTGCCAGCAGCCGCCTTCCGGGACAAGATTACGAGCAGTACTTC. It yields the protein CASSRLPGQDYEQYF.